This TCR beta chain was documented in a study of vaccination and CD4 T cells after COVID-19. About the research overall: Subjects got two shots of BNT162b2 or mRNA-1273 vaccine.

CDR3 length: 12 residues. Looked up from germline, CDR1 is MNHNS and CDR2 is SASEGT. Treatment described: roughly 10-day PBMC culture with coronavirus spike peptide pools or control peptides (ViraFEST assay). PCR tests turned positive between March and December 2020, before US Alpha, Beta and Delta variants. This clonotype was recorded only once. Its antigen is unknown. Sequencing of the DNA from cultured CD4+ T cells was carried out with the Oncomine TCR Beta short-read assay. Once CD4+ T cells had been cultured, genomic DNA was extracted from them. TCRdb used MiXCR to reprocess the PCR reads, holding one entry per CDR3 protein. In the table there are under 25,000 distinct CDR3 sequences, approximately 40% of which are singletons.

This specimen consisted of CD4+ T cells from blood, cultured in vitro, obtained after SARS-CoV-2 vaccination. The clonotype comes from a human donor who had recovered from COVID-19. The gene calls are TRBV6-1 and TRBJ2-1; D is ambiguous. The J call may be in error: the DNA end matches TRBJ2-7 better. The CDR3 bases are TGTGCCAGCTCAGGACCGAACTACGAGCAGTACTTC. Amino acid sequence: CASSGPNYEQYF.